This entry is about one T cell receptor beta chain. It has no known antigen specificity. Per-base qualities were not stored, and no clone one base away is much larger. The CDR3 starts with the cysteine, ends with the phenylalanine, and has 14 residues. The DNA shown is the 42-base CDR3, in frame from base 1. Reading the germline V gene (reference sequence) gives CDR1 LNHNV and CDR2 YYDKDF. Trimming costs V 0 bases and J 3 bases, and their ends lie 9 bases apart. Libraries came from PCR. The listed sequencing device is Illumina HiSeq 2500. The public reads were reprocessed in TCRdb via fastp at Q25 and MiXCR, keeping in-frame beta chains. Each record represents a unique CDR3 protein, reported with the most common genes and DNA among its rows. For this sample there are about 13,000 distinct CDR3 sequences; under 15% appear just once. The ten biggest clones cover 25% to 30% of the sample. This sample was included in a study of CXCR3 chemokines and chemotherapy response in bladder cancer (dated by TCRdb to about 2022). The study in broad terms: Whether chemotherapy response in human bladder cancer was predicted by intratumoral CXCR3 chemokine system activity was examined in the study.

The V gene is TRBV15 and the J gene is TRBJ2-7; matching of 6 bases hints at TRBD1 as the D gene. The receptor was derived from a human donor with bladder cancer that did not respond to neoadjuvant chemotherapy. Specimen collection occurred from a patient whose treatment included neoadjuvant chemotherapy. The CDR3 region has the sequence CATSRDTGHYEQYF. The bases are TGTGCCACCAGCAGAGATACGGGACACTACGAGCAGTACTTC.